This T cell receptor beta chain comes out of a study of CD8 T cells in ankylosing spondylitis (dated by TCRdb to the late 2010s). As for the study more broadly: To find TCR variants linked to disease, the study profiled T cell receptor beta repertoires in ankylosing spondylitis patients and healthy donors. Peripheral blood was sampled, and synovial fluid was also collected from ankylosing spondylitis patients. The whole study cohort included over a hundred healthy donors and 25 or so ankylosing spondylitis patients. Summary of the overall study and its limitations: A TCR beta motif of fewer than 10 highly homologous amino acid variants appeared characteristic of blood from ankylosing spondylitis patients. Some of the motif variants had been reported before in the synovial fluid and blood of reactive arthritis patients, a finding that suggests common disease-initiation mechanisms. The disease-linked clones were reported to be significantly enriched in matched synovial fluid samples from ankylosing spondylitis patients. In peripheral blood, the disease-linked clones were found at relatively low frequencies and had a CD8+ phenotype.

Measured from the cysteine to the phenylalanine, the CDR3 is 16 residues long. This entry keeps only the CDR3 DNA: 48 bases, framed from base 1. This clonotype was picked up a small number of times. Its antigen remains unidentified. Per-nucleotide qualities are absent, and no much larger clonotype sits a single base away. Instrument used: Illumina HiSeq 2500. Quantitative 5'-RACE with molecular barcodes was used to prepare TCR beta libraries. On the study's bioinformatics: To identify disease-linked TCR variants, a new computational method was used, one built on a probabilistic model of VDJ rearrangement. TCRdb reworked the public reads: Q25 trimming with fastp, MiXCR clone assembly, productive beta chains retained. For every CDR3 protein sequence, its rows merge into one entry that carries the most common genes and DNA. The V and J calls here are based on TCRdb, not the publication. The sample includes approximately 400,000 distinct CDR3 sequences, with roughly 26% observed a single time. The ten largest clones capture 0.89% of the sample.

This sequence originates from a male donor with ankylosing spondylitis. The sequence joins TRBV21-1 to TRBJ2-1; the D call TRBD2 from the table was never checked on the DNA. TRBV21-1 is a recognized pseudogene. Sequencing input: blood, either unsorted or a sorted T cell fraction (not recorded which). CDR3 region: CASKKSRSGRKNEQFF. The nucleotides are TGTGCCAGCAAGAAAAGTAGGAGCGGGAGAAAAAATGAGCAGTTCTTC.